This T cell receptor (beta chain) is from a study of CD8+ T cells in alopecia areata. Whole-study results and caveats: Mice showed clearer TCR sharing than patients did, a gap that was possibly HLA-related. Higher clonality was seen in lesional scalp than in normal scalp, especially in alopecia totalis/universalis.

The CD4+ cells of about five biomarker-study patients went through sorting. This sorting yielded CD25+CD127- cells. Collected material from alopecia areata patients comprised lesional scalp punch biopsies and peripheral blood. PBMCs yielded sorted CD4+ and CD8+ T cells. Extraction and reverse transcription of RNA yielded cDNA as the sequencing template. Assay used: immunoSEQ multiplex PCR; TCRdb lists only in-frame clones, some missing. The profile shows some 20,000 clones, roughly three fifths of them singletons. The V gene lost 6 bases and the J gene lost 7 bases, with 21 bases spanning the gap. The CDR3 is 15 residues long. Germline V CDR1 and CDR2: SNHLY, FYNNEI. Of note for this clone: Its antigen is unknown.

This chain uses TRBV2 with TRBJ1-1, with a weak D call TRBD1 (6 bases). The sample was CD4+ Tregs sorted from blood. The receptor was isolated from a human donor with alopecia areata. CDR3 in DNA: TGTGCCAGCAGAGGGATACAGGGCAAACAGAGTGAAGCTTTCTTT. This codes for CASRGIQGKQSEAFF.